The next 24 T cell receptor beta chains were all read from a single sample in a study of blood T cells in healthy people across ages. Next came a second PCR, run for about 7 to 12 cycles, which used a sample-barcoded 5' primer along with a J-beta primer mix. In TCRdb, the 5' RACE reads were re-called with MiXCR into one record per CDR3 protein. In the table there are about 620,000 distinct CDR3 sequences, more than 20% of which are singletons. Sequencing was done on a sample of blood. The receptors come from an older man in good health.

This clonotype was counted a few times. The gene calls are TRBV18 and TRBJ2-5, with a tentative D call TRBD1 (5 bases). CDR3 length equals 15 residues. Germline V gene data show CDR1 as KGHSH and CDR2 as LQKENI. With 6 bases removed from V and 2 bases from J, the gap between germline ends came to 16 bases. The DNA for the CDR3 is TGTGCCAGCTCCCCTATGGGGCGGAAGCAAGAGACCCAGTACTTC. This translates into CASSPMGRKQETQYF.

With regard to this clonotype: This CDR3 is missing its conserved last phenylalanine or tryptophan, likely due to a read error. The CDR3 region is CASSTGTGVSEQYL. The DNA for the CDR3 is TGTGCCAGCAGTACCGGGACAGGGGTTAGCGAGCAGTACCTC. This chain uses TRBV27 with TRBJ2-5, with 10 positions matching TRBD1. The J call could be wrong; TRBJ2-7 is a better fit for the DNA end. Germline CDR1 MNHEY, CDR2 SMNVEV (reference sequence). This CDR3 has 14 residues.

The chain links TRBV4-3 to TRBJ2-1; 12 bases fit TRBD2. Germline CDR1 and CDR2: LGHNA and YSLEER. Trimming removed 2 bases from V and 8 bases from J; junction bases left unmatched: 7. This CDR3 region has 16 residues. CDR3 coding DNA: TGCGCCAGCAGCCAACTCGGACTAGCGGGACGGGATGAGCAGTTCTTC. Encoded protein: CASSQLGLAGRDEQFF.

There are a few counts of this clonotype. The V and J genes are TRBV5-6 and TRBJ2-5; TRBD2 matches 10 bases. The J call may be in error: the DNA end matches TRBJ2-7 better. The CDR3 loop spans 14 amino acids. Looked up from germline, CDR1 is SGHDT and CDR2 is YYEEEE. This chain's CDR3 is CASTRLAGQNEQYF. CDR3 DNA: TGTGCCAGCACCCGACTAGCGGGTCAGAACGAGCAGTACTTC.

This clonotype was picked up a small number of times. V gene TRBV27 combines with J gene TRBJ1-2, with D maybe TRBD1 (5 bases). With 2 bases removed from V and 6 bases from J, the gap between germline ends came to 10 bases. CDR3 size: 13 residues. Germline CDR1 and CDR2: MNHEY and SMNVEV (reference sequence). For the CDR3, the DNA is TGTGCCAGCAGTTTAACCAGGGTCGATGGCTACACCTTC. It is translated as CASSLTRVDGYTF.

There are a few counts of this clonotype. The chain employs TRBV6-2 or TRBV6-3 and TRBJ1-1, with a tentative D call TRBD1 (5 bases). This CDR3 spans 13 amino acids. Germline V gene data show CDR1 as MNHEY and CDR2 as SVGEGT. The ends were cut back, 10 bases at V and 3 bases at J, with 15 bases in the middle. This chain's CDR3 is CATQNSRDTEAFF. The CDR3 DNA sequence: TGTGCCACCCAAAACTCCAGGGACACTGAAGCTTTCTTT.

The chain recombines TRBV2 with TRBJ2-1; D possibly matches TRBD1 or TRBD2 (6 bases each). Looked up from germline, CDR1 is SNHLY and CDR2 is FYNNEI. V was shortened by 8 bases and J by 12 bases, with 23 bases between the two germline ends. This CDR3 is built from 14 residues. Here the CDR3 DNA reads TGTGCCAGCGGGGGCCTCATTTCGGGGGATGGGCAGTTCTTC. Translation: CASGGLISGDGQFF.

The chain couples TRBV10-3 to TRBJ2-7; D possibly corresponds to TRBD1 (5 bases). Germline lookup yields CDR1 ENHRY and CDR2 SYGVKD. CDR3 length equals 14 residues. V was clipped by 10 bases and J by 0 bases, with 16 bases between them. Here the CDR3 reads CATHAPGYSYEQYF. The CDR3 bases are TGTGCCACCCACGCCCCAGGGTACTCCTACGAGCAGTACTTC.

The rearrangement uses TRBV3-1 and TRBJ2-1; D possibly corresponds to TRBD2 (5 bases). The CDR3 extends over 15 amino acids. V lost 1 base and J lost 8, with 15 bases in between. Germline lookup yields CDR1 LGHDT and CDR2 YNNKEL (reference sequence). In DNA, the CDR3 is TGTGCCAGCAGCCAAGTGAGCGGACCCTATTATGAGCAGTTCTTC. It yields the protein CASSQVSGPYYEQFF.

V gene TRBV4-2 combines with J gene TRBJ1-4; D is unclear. V was clipped by 3 bases and J by 7 bases, with 12 bases between them. There are 14 residues in the CDR3. Germline V lookup: CDR1 LGHNA, CDR2 YNFKEQ. CDR3 protein: CASSHPEGSEKLFF. The CDR3 bases are TGTGCCAGCAGCCACCCCGAGGGAAGTGAAAAACTGTTTTTT.

This clonotype was observed at least ten times. The chain joins TRBV20-1 to TRBJ2-1; D ambiguous. This CDR3 comprises 10 residues. V was clipped by 1 base and J by 6 bases, with 1 base between them. Germline V CDR1 and CDR2: DFQATT, SNEGSKA (reference sequence). The CDR3 coding sequence is TGCAGTGCTAGAGCCAATGAGCAGTTCTTC. The encoded protein is CSARANEQFF.

This clonotype occurred a few times. The chain is built from TRBV24-1 and TRBJ2-4; D unresolved. The CDR3 is 16 residues long. Deletions cut 2 bases from V and 0 bases from J, with 10 bases between. Per germline, CDR1 KGHDR and CDR2 SFDVKD. CDR3 protein: CATSDCDFEAKNIQYF. The CDR3 DNA is TGTGCCACCAGTGATTGTGACTTTGAAGCCAAAAACATTCAGTACTTC.

This chain joins TRBV9 and TRBJ2-5; D possibly corresponds to TRBD2 (6 bases). CDR3 length: 16 residues. Germline-derived CDR1 and CDR2 are SGDLS and YYNGEE. V shed 0 bases and J shed 2 bases, with 14 bases lying between them. CDR3 protein: CASSVAGGRQQETQYF. CDR3 nucleotides: TGTGCCAGCAGCGTAGCCGGGGGACGTCAACAAGAGACCCAGTACTTC.

Regarding this clonotype: Mismatch with germline at one junction end may stem from a read error. This sequence joins TRBV5-1 and TRBJ2-7, with a tentative D call TRBD1 (6 bases). Germline-derived CDR1 and CDR2 are SGHRS and YFSETQ. The CDR3 spans 15 residues. In DNA form, the CDR3 reads TGCGCCTGCAGGGGAGTCCCTGACAGCCTCTACGAGCAGTACTTC. Translated: CACRGVPDSLYEQYF.

The chain joins TRBV28 to TRBJ2-5; TRBD2 aligns across 9 bases. The DNA matches TRBJ2-7 better at its end, which makes the J call doubtful. CDR3 length equals 18 residues. The germline CDR1 and CDR2 sequences are MDHEN and SYDVKM. In nucleotides, the CDR3 is TGTGCCAGCAGTGCGCCGGGATTAGCGGGAGATTCAGGTTACGAGCAGTACTTC. The encoded protein is CASSAPGLAGDSGYEQYF.

This chain links TRBV28 with TRBJ2-5; the D gene is possibly TRBD1 (6 bases). With the DNA end fitting TRBJ2-1 better, the J assignment may be wrong. CDR3 length equals 16 residues. Germline V lookup: CDR1 MDHEN, CDR2 SYDVKM. CDR3 residues: CASSLPGTLIYNEQFF. CDR3 bases: TGTGCCAGCAGCCTCCCCGGGACACTCATATACAATGAGCAGTTCTTC.

CDR3 amino acids: CASSEEREGSDTQYF. The DNA for the CDR3 is TGTGCCAGCAGTGAAGAGCGGGAGGGTTCAGATACGCAGTATTTT. The chain combines TRBV2 with TRBJ2-3; 10 bases map to TRBD2. V trimming: 1 base; J trimming: 4 bases; junction bases outside the gene matches: 2. The CDR3 length is 15 residues. Per the germline V gene, CDR1 is SNHLY and CDR2 is FYNNEI.

This clonotype has a handful of counts. This chain uses TRBV2 with TRBJ2-7; 8 bases fit TRBD1. The V segment lost 6 bases and the J segment 2 bases; nucleotides outside the gene matches: 6. The CDR3 totals 14 residues. From germline, CDR1 is SNHLY and CDR2 FYNNEI. The CDR3 nucleotides read TGTGCCAGCAGGTCGAGGGACAGGACCTACGAGCAGTACTTC. It translates to CASRSRDRTYEQYF.

The V call is TRBV14, the J call TRBJ2-1; TRBD2 aligns across 15 bases. Germline V gene sequence: CDR1 SGHDN, CDR2 FVKESK. V shed 0 bases, J shed 9 bases, and the junction held 9 bases outside the gene matches. This CDR3 is 18 amino acids long. The CDR3 DNA is TGTGCCAGCAGCCAAGAAGTCGGGACTAGCGGGAGGACGGGTGAGCAGTTCTTC. Residues: CASSQEVGTSGRTGEQFF.

The chain recombines TRBV20-1 with TRBJ2-7, with D possibly being TRBD1 (5 bases). From germline, CDR1 is DFQATT and CDR2 SNEGSKA (reference sequence). The CDR3 is 12 amino acids. V was cut by 7 bases and J by 0 bases, with 10 bases left in between. This CDR3 is CSGQGGSYEQYF. The DNA for the CDR3 is TGCAGTGGTCAGGGTGGCTCCTACGAGCAGTACTTC.

V gene TRBV28 combines with J gene TRBJ2-3; the D gene is possibly TRBD2 (6 bases). The CDR3 has 15 residues. Germline V gene sequence: CDR1 MDHEN, CDR2 SYDVKM. Trimming took 7 bases from V and 6 from J, leaving 20 bases between them. CDR3 residues: CASNGPKAGTDTQYF. CDR3 bases: TGTGCCAGCAATGGGCCCAAGGCGGGAACCGATACGCAGTATTTT.

The chain carries TRBV6-1 and TRBJ2-2, with D perhaps assigned TRBD1 or TRBD2 (5 bases each). Per germline, CDR1 MNHNS and CDR2 SASEGT. This CDR3 is 15 amino acids long. The V gene lost 4 bases and the J gene lost 7 bases, with 16 bases spanning the gap. CDR3 coding DNA: TGTGCCAGCAGTGCGACGGGGCGAGTGGGCGGGGAGCTGTTTTTT. Translated, it gives CASSATGRVGGELFF.

This clonotype turned up a few times. The J gene is TRBJ2-1, the V gene TRBV20-1; 7 positions match TRBD1. V trimming: 6 bases; J trimming: 5 bases; junction bases outside the gene matches: 7. The CDR3 is 13 amino acids. The germline gives CDR1 DFQATT, CDR2 SNEGSKA (reference sequence). The CDR3 sequence: CSAPTGSNNEQFF. DNA of the CDR3: TGCAGTGCCCCGACAGGGTCGAACAATGAGCAGTTCTTC.

V and J are TRBV12-3 or TRBV12-4 and TRBJ2-5; perhaps TRBD1 as D (5 bases). This CDR3 has 16 residues. The ends were cut back, 2 bases at V and 3 bases at J, with 16 bases in the middle. The CDR3 reads CASSLRLGRLEETQYF. The CDR3 bases are TGTGCCAGCAGTTTAAGGTTGGGGCGACTCGAAGAGACCCAGTACTTC.